The present T cell receptor (beta chain) was sequenced within a study of T cell changes during pregnancy in multiple sclerosis. From germline, CDR1 is SGHVS and CDR2 FNYEAQ. CDR3 length: 17 residues. V was clipped by 4 bases and J by 5 bases; unmatched bases: 9. This clone was counted once. Profiled with immunoSEQ multiplex PCR; TCRdb holds only in-frame clones, not every one. The profile shows 91,000 or so clones, 85% to 95% of them singletons. This TCR came from a female donor with multiple sclerosis, enrolled in a pregnancy study. The rearrangement uses TRBV7-6 and TRBJ2-2, with TRBD1 matching over 11 bases. Material: peripheral blood, obtained after pregnancy. The CDR3: CASSSTGQGARTGELFF. The DNA of the CDR3 is TGTGCCAGCAGCTCCACCGGACAGGGGGCTAGGACCGGGGAGCTGTTTTTT.